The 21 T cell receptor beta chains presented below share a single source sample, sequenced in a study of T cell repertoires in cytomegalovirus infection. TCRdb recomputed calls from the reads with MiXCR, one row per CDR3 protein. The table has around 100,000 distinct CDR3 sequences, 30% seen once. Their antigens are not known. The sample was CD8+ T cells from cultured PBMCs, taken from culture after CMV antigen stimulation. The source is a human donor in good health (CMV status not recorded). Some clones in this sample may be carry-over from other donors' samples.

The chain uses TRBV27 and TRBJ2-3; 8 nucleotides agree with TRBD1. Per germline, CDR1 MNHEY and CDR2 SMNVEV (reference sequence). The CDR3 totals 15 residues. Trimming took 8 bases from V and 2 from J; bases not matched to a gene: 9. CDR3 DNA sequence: TGTGCCAGCCCACCGGGACAGGCCCACACAGATACGCAGTATTTT. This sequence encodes CASPPGQAHTDTQYF.

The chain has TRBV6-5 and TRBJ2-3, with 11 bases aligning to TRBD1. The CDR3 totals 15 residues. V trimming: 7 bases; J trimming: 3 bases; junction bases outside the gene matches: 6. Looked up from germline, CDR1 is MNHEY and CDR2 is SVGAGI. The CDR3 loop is CASNARDRGTDTQYF. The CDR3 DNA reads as TGTGCCAGCAATGCGAGGGACAGGGGGACAGATACGCAGTATTTT.

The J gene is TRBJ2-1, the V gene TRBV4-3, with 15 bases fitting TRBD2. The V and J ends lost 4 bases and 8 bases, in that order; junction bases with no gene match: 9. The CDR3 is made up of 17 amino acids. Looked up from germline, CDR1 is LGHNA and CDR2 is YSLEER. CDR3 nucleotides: TGCGCCAGCAGCCTCTGGACTAGCGGGGGGGGAGGTTATGAGCAGTTCTTC. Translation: CASSLWTSGGGGYEQFF.

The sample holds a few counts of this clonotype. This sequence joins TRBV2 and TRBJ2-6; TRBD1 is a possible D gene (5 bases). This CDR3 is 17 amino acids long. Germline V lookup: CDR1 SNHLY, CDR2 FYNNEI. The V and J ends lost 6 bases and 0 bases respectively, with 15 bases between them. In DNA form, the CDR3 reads TGTGCCAGCAGAGGAGAGGAACAGGTCTCTGGGGCCAACGTCCTGACTTTC. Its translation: CASRGEEQVSGANVLTF.

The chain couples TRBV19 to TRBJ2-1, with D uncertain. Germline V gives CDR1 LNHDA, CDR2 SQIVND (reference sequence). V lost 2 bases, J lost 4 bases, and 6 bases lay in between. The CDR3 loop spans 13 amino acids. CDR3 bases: TGTGCCAGTAGTATAAACATATACAATGAGCAGTTCTTC. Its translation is CASSINIYNEQFF.

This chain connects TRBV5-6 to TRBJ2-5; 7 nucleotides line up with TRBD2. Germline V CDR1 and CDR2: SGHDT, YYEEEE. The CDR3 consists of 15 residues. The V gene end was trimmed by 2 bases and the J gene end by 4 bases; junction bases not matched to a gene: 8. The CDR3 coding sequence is TGTGCCAGCAGCTTCTTAGCGGGTTCCAGAGAGACCCAGTACTTC. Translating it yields CASSFLAGSRETQYF.

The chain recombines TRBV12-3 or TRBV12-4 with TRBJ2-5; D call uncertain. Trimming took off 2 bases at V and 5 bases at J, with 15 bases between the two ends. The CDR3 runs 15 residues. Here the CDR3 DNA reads TGTGCCAGCAGTTTAAGTCCCGGAATAGGGGAGACCCAGTACTTC. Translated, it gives CASSLSPGIGETQYF.

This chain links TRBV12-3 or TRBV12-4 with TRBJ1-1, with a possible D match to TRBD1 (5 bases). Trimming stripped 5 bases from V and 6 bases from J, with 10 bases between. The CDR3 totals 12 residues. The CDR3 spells CASSTGLPEAFF. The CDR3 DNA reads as TGTGCCAGCAGTACAGGATTACCTGAAGCTTTCTTT.

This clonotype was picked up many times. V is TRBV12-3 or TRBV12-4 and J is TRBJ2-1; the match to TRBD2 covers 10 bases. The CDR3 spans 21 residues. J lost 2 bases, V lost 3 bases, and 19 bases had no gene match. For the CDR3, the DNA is TGTGCCAGCAGTTTTCGTCCTTTTGCCTCTAGCGGGGGACCTACCTACAATGAGCAGTTCTTC. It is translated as CASSFRPFASSGGPTYNEQFF.

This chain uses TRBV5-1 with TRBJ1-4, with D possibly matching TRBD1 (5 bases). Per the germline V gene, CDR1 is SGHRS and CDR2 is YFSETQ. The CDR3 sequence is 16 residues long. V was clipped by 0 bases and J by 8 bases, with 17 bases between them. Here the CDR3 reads CASSLAQVPGAEKLFF. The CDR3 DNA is TGCGCCAGCAGCTTGGCACAGGTCCCCGGAGCAGAAAAACTGTTTTTT.

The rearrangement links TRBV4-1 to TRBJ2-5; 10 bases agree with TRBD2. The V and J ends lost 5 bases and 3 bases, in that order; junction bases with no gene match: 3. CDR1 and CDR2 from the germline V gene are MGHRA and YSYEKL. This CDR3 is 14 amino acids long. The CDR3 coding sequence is TGCGCCAGCAGCGAAGGGACTAGCGAAGAGACCCAGTACTTC. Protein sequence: CASSEGTSEETQYF.

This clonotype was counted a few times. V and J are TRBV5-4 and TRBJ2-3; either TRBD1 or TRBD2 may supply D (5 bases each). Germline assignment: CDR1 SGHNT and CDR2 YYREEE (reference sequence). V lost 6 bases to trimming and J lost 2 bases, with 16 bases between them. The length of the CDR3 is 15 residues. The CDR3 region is CASTFEGLVTDTQYF. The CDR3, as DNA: TGTGCCAGCACCTTTGAGGGGCTGGTCACAGATACGCAGTATTTT.

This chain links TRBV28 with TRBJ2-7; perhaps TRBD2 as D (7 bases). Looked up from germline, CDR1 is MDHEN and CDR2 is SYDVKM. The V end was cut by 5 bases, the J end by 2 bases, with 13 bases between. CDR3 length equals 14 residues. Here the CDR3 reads CASSMGGLPYEQYF. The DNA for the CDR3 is TGTGCCAGCAGTATGGGGGGGCTCCCCTACGAGCAGTACTTC. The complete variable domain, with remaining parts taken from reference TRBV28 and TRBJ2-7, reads DVKVTQSSRYLVKRTGEKVFLECVQDMDHENMFWYRQDPGLGLRLIYFSYDVKMKEKGDIPEGYSVSREKKERFSLILESASTNQTSMYLCASSMGGLPYEQYFGPGTRLTVT.

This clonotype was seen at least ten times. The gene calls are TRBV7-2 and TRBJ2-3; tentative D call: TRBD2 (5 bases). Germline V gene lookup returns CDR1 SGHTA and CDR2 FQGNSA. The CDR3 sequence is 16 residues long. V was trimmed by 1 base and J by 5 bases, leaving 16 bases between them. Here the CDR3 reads CASSLEVRLAGDTQYF. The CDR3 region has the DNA TGTGCCAGCAGCTTAGAGGTGCGGCTAGCAGGAGATACGCAGTATTTT.

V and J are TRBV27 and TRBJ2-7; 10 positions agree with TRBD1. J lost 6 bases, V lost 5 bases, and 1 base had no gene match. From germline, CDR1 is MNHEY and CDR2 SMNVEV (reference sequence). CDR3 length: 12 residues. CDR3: CASSRQGAEQYF. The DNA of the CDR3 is TGTGCCAGCAGTAGACAGGGGGCCGAGCAGTACTTC.

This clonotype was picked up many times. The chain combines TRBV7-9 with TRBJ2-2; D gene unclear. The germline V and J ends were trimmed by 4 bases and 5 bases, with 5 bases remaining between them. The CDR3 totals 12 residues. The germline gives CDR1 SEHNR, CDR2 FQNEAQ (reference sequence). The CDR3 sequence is CASSWNTGELFF. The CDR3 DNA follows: TGTGCCAGCAGCTGGAATACCGGGGAGCTGTTTTTT.

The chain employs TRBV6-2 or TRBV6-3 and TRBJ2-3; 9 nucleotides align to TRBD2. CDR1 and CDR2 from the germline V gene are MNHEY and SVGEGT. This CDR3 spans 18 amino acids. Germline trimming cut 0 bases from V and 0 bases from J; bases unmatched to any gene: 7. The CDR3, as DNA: TGTGCCAGCAGTTACTCGGTTAGCGGGGGCTTCAGCACAGATACGCAGTATTTT. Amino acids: CASSYSVSGGFSTDTQYF.

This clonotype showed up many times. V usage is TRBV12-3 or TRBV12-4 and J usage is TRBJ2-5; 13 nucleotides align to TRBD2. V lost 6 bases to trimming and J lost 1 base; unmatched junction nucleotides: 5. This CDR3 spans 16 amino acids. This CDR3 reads CASSRRLAGGQETQYF. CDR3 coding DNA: TGTGCCAGCAGCCGACGACTAGCGGGGGGCCAAGAGACCCAGTACTTC.

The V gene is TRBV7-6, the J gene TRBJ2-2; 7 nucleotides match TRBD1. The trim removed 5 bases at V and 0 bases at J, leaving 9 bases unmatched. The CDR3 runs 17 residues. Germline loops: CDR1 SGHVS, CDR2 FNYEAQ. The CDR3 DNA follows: TGTGCCAGCAGCCCTGGCCGCACAGGGGCGAACACCGGGGAGCTGTTTTTT. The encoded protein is CASSPGRTGANTGELFF.

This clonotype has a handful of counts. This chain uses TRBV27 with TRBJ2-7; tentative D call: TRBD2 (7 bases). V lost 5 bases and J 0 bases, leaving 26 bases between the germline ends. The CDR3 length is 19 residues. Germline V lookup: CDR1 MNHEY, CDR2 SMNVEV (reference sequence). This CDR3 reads CASSPEYTPGDYSSYEQYF. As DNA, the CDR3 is TGTGCCAGCAGTCCCGAGTACACCCCAGGGGACTATAGCTCCTACGAGCAGTACTTC.

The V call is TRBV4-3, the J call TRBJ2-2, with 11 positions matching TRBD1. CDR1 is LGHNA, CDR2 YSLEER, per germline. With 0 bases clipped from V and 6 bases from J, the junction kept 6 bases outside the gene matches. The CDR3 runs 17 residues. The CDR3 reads CASSQEDRGQGPGELFF. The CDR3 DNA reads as TGCGCCAGCAGCCAAGAGGACAGGGGGCAAGGTCCCGGGGAGCTGTTTTTT.